The 20 T cell receptor beta chains below come from one sample, sequenced in a study of control samples from healthy donors and cancer patients. Generated by immunoSEQ multiplex PCR, the TCRdb table keeps only in-frame clones and is missing some. The table records around 180,000 clones, about 86% of them present only once. The sequencing sample was made of blood. Receptor source: a woman in her twenties or thirties in good health.

V gene TRBV11-2 combines with J gene TRBJ2-1; D perhaps matches TRBD2 (5 bases). There are 14 residues in the CDR3. V was cut by 2 bases and J by 4 bases, with 9 bases left in between. Germline CDR1 and CDR2: SGHAT and FQNNGV. CDR3 nucleotides: TGTGCCAGCAGCTTACGAGGAGGATACAATGAGCAGTTCTTC. It encodes CASSLRGGYNEQFF.

V is TRBV7-8 and J is TRBJ2-1; TRBD2 agrees at 9 bases. The trim removed 3 bases at V and 7 bases at J, leaving 4 bases unmatched. Germline CDR1 reads SGHVS; CDR2 reads FQNEAQ. The CDR3 is 14 amino acids. The CDR3 DNA is TGTGCCAGCAGCTTCAGCGGGAGGTTTAATGAGCAGTTCTTC. Translating it yields CASSFSGRFNEQFF. Looking up the rest from reference TRBV7-8 and TRBJ2-1 gives the full variable domain: GAGVSQSPRYKVAKRGQDVALRCDPISGHVSLFWYQQALGQGPEFLTYFQNEAQLDKSGLPSDRFFAERPEGSVSTLKIQRTQQEDSAVYLCASSFSGRFNEQFFGPGTRLTVL.

This chain links TRBV5-1 with TRBJ2-7; TRBD1 is a possible D gene (6 bases). This CDR3 contains 13 residues. Germline CDR1 is SGHRS and CDR2 is YFSETQ. The V gene lost 2 bases and the J gene lost 3 bases, with 9 bases spanning the gap. CDR3 in DNA: TGCGCCAGCAGCTTAGGACAGCTCTACGAGCAGTACTTC. Protein product: CASSLGQLYEQYF.

This chain joins TRBV5-5 and TRBJ1-2; TRBD1 matches 7 bases. The CDR3 length is 14 residues. CDR1 is SGHKS, CDR2 YYEKEE, per germline (reference sequence). V dropped 4 bases and J dropped 3; count of bases not matched to a gene: 6. The CDR3, as DNA: TGTGCCAGCAGCGGTTCCGGGACAGACTATGGCTACACCTTC. Its protein product is CASSGSGTDYGYTF.

This chain uses TRBV5-6 with TRBJ2-7; 7 nucleotides align to TRBD1. The germline CDR1 and CDR2 sequences are SGHDT and YYEEEE. J lost 3 bases, V lost 3 bases, and 3 bases had no gene match. This CDR3 region has 13 residues. CDR3 region: CASSWDSIYEQYF. CDR3 nucleotides: TGTGCCAGCAGCTGGGACAGTATCTACGAGCAGTACTTC.

The rearrangement joins TRBV27 to TRBJ1-3, with TRBD1 matching over 11 bases. The CDR3 is made up of 17 amino acids. CDR1 is MNHEY and CDR2 is SMNVEV in the germline V gene (reference sequence). The J segment lost 1 base and the V segment lost 8 bases, leaving 10 bases of the junction unmatched. The CDR3 here is CASAGQGVNLSGNTIYF. The DNA for the CDR3 is TGTGCCAGCGCGGGACAGGGGGTTAACCTGTCTGGAAACACCATATATTTT.

This clone was detected only a few times. The chain has TRBV30 and TRBJ2-5; D possibly corresponds to TRBD2 (6 bases). This CDR3 has 12 amino acids. Per the germline V gene, CDR1 is GTSNPN and CDR2 is SVGIG (reference sequence). With 6 bases removed from V and 4 bases from J, the gap between germline ends came to 12 bases. The CDR3 DNA sequence: TGTGCCTGTATGGGGACTGCAGAGACCCAGTACTTC. It is translated as CACMGTAETQYF.

The rearrangement joins TRBV5-1 to TRBJ2-1, with D tentatively TRBD2 (6 bases). With 9 bases removed from V and 8 bases from J, the gap between germline ends came to 18 bases. The CDR3 contains 13 residues. Germline V gives CDR1 SGHRS, CDR2 YFSETQ. This CDR3 is CATKTSLRDEQFF. The DNA for the CDR3 is TGCGCCACCAAAACTAGCCTCCGGGATGAGCAGTTCTTC. The full variable domain, its missing parts supplied by reference TRBV5-1 and TRBJ2-1, is KAGVTQTPRYLIKTRGQQVTLSCSPISGHRSVSWYQQTPGQGLQFLFEYFSETQRNKGNFPGRFSGRQFSNSRSEMNVSTLELGDSALYLCATKTSLRDEQFFGPGTRLTVL.

This chain uses TRBV10-3 with TRBJ1-3; D is undetermined. CDR1 is ENHRY, CDR2 SYGVKD, per germline. The V gene lost 0 bases and the J gene lost 0 bases, with 12 bases spanning the gap. The CDR3 spans 17 residues. The DNA of the CDR3 is TGTGCCATCAGTGAGTCGAAGGAAGCTTACTCTGGAAACACCATATATTTT. This encodes CAISESKEAYSGNTIYF.

This clone was observed a single time. The rearrangement uses TRBV9 and TRBJ2-5, with TRBD1 as a possible D gene (7 bases). The V gene lost 4 bases and the J gene lost 1 base, with 23 bases spanning the gap. This CDR3 has 18 amino acids. Looked up from germline, CDR1 is SGDLS and CDR2 is YYNGEE. The CDR3 protein is CASSNTHTPGGLQETQYF. CDR3 nucleotide sequence: TGTGCCAGCAGCAATACCCATACCCCAGGGGGACTCCAAGAGACCCAGTACTTC.

The chain links TRBV6-1 to TRBJ2-1; TRBD2 matches 10 bases. Germline loops: CDR1 MNHNS, CDR2 SASEGT. Trimming at V came to 3 bases and at J to 1 base, leaving 0 bases not matched to a gene. This CDR3 has 15 amino acids. DNA of the CDR3: TGTGCCAGCAGTGAGACTAGCGGGTCCTACAATGAGCAGTTCTTC. Encoded protein: CASSETSGSYNEQFF.

The chain recombines TRBV2 with TRBJ2-1, with D unresolved. Germline CDR1 reads SNHLY; CDR2 reads FYNNEI. The CDR3 consists of 12 residues. Trimming took off 1 base at V and 9 bases at J, with 7 bases between the two ends. The CDR3 DNA is TGTGCCAGCAGTGAAGGGCCGAGTGAGCAGTTCTTC. Encoded protein: CASSEGPSEQFF. Using reference TRBV2 and TRBJ2-1 for the parts outside the CDR3, the full variable domain is EPEVTQTPSHQVTQMGQEVILRCVPISNHLYFYWYRQILGQKVEFLVSFYNNEISEKSEIFDDQFSVERPDGSNFTLKIRSTKLEDSAMYFCASSEGPSEQFFGPGTRLTVL.

This chain connects TRBV14 to TRBJ1-2; D may be TRBD1 (6 bases). CDR1 is SGHDN, CDR2 FVKESK, per germline. The CDR3 extends over 14 amino acids. Trimming took 4 bases from V and 7 from J, leaving 16 bases between them. The CDR3 region has the DNA TGTGCCAGCAGCCCACAGGGTGAGAGCGGTGGCTACACCTTC. Translation: CASSPQGESGGYTF.

CDR3 sequence: CASTPLAGGHSYEQYF. The CDR3 DNA reads as TGTGCCAGCACCCCCTTAGCGGGAGGACACTCCTACGAGCAGTACTTC. This rearrangement joins TRBV27 to TRBJ2-7; 10 nucleotides align to TRBD2. There are 16 residues in the CDR3. Germline V gives CDR1 MNHEY, CDR2 SMNVEV (reference sequence). The junction had 9 bases not matched to a gene; V was cut back by 7 bases and J by 0 bases.

J is TRBJ2-1 and V is TRBV9; 9 bases are shared with TRBD1. The CDR3 contains 18 residues. Trimming at V came to 0 bases and at J to 1 base, leaving 8 bases not matched to a gene. CDR1 and CDR2 from the germline V gene are SGDLS and YYNGEE. The CDR3 nucleotides are TGTGCCAGCAGCGTAGACGGGACAGGGACGATGTCCTACAATGAGCAGTTCTTC. Translation gives CASSVDGTGTMSYNEQFF.

The chain recombines TRBV14 with TRBJ1-1, with D possibly being TRBD1 (5 bases). Per the germline V gene, CDR1 is SGHDN and CDR2 is FVKESK. The CDR3 spans 15 residues. Trimming removed 4 bases from V and 0 bases from J, with 12 bases in between. Written as DNA, the CDR3 is TGTGCCAGCAGCCCCCTCCTAGGGGTGAACACTGAAGCTTTCTTT. Translating it yields CASSPLLGVNTEAFF.

The CDR3, as DNA: TGCGCCAGCAGCTCCCAAGTCGGGGCCGGGGAGCTGTTTTTT. It codes for CASSSQVGAGELFF. The chain carries TRBV5-1 and TRBJ2-2; the D gene is possibly TRBD2 (5 bases). The germline V gene has CDR1 SGHRS and CDR2 YFSETQ. V was pared by 3 bases and J by 6 bases, with 12 bases between. CDR3 length equals 14 residues.

This chain joins TRBV4-2 and TRBJ2-5; weak D call: TRBD1 (6 bases). V was shortened by 0 bases and J by 2 bases, with 25 bases between the two germline ends. Germline V CDR1 and CDR2: LGHNA, YNFKEQ. The CDR3 loop spans 20 amino acids. As DNA, the CDR3 is TGTGCCAGCAGCCAAGATCTGGTCGTTCATGGGGCAGGGGTTCAAGAGACCCAGTACTTC. Encoded protein: CASSQDLVVHGAGVQETQYF.

The J gene is TRBJ1-2, the V gene TRBV5-1, with a tentative D call TRBD1 (6 bases). The CDR3 has 15 amino acids. V lost 4 bases and J 8 bases, leaving 21 bases between the germline ends. CDR1 and CDR2 from the germline V gene are SGHRS and YFSETQ. CDR3 loop: CASSLTGIGVGGYTF. The CDR3 nucleotides are TGCGCCAGCAGCCTTACAGGGATCGGGGTCGGGGGCTACACCTTC.

The chain is built from TRBV19 and TRBJ1-4; 12 bases line up with TRBD1. Germline V gives CDR1 LNHDA, CDR2 SQIVND (reference sequence). V was pared by 3 bases and J by 7 bases, with 3 bases of the junction left unmatched. CDR3 length: 15 residues. The CDR3 region is CASSMGTGGFEKLFF. The CDR3 bases are TGTGCCAGTAGTATGGGGACAGGGGGCTTTGAAAAACTGTTTTTT.